The rows below give T cell receptor beta chains drawn from one sample of a study of T cell changes during pregnancy in multiple sclerosis. Data came from immunoSEQ multiplex PCR; TCRdb stores just in-frame clones and leaves some out. The data contain tens of thousands of clones, approximately 90% of them singletons. The sample was CD4+ T cells from peripheral blood mononuclear cells, taken after pregnancy. The receptor set was obtained from a female donor with multiple sclerosis, enrolled in a pregnancy study. Both conserved end residues are part of each CDR3. D genes are given only for firm matches. Not every row has a clone size; where given, it reads once, few, many or a size class.

.	TRBV5-4	.	13	TRBJ2-5	TGTGTCAGCAGCCCACAGGGGAGGGAGACCCAGTACTTC	CVSSPQGRETQYF
TRBD1	TRBV4-1	.	15	TRBJ1-2	TGCGCCAGCAGCCAATTGGGACAGGGTAACTATGGCTACACCTTC	CASSQLGQGNYGYTF
TRBD1	TRBV7-2	.	14	TRBJ1-3	TGTGCCAGCAGCTTATCAGGGGGTTTAGACACCATATATTTT	CASSLSGGLDTIYF
.	TRBV7-2	.	15	TRBJ2-5	TGTGCCAGCAGCTTCGACAGGGGAGGGGAAGAGACCCAGTACTTC	CASSFDRGGEETQYF
.	TRBV5-8	.	14	TRBJ1-5	TGTGCCAGCACCTCTTGGGGCAGCAATCAGCCCCAGCATTTT	CASTSWGSNQPQHF
TRBD2	TRBV11-2	.	16	TRBJ2-4	TGTGCCAGCAGCCGAAATAGCGGGGGGCCCAAAAACATTCAGTACTTC	CASSRNSGGPKNIQYF
.	TRBV5-1	.	14	TRBJ1-2	TGCGCCAGCACCTTGGGGGGCGGCTACTATGGCTACACCTTC	CASTLGGGYYGYTF
TRBD1	TRBV7-2	.	14	TRBJ1-5	TGTGCCAGCAGCTCGGGACAGGGTGTGAATCCCCAGCATTTT	CASSSGQGVNPQHF
TRBD1	TRBV10-3	.	13	TRBJ2-3	TGTGCCATCAAGACAGGGGTGAGAGATACGCAGTATTTT	CAIKTGVRDTQYF
.	TRBV9	.	16	TRBJ1-4	TGTGCCAGCAGCCCCCGGACTCCTTTAACTAATGAAAAACTGTTTTTT	CASSPRTPLTNEKLFF
TRBD2	TRBV7-3	once	21	TRBJ2-1	TGTGCCAGCAGCTATATAGGGACCGGGGCAGCGGGGGCTACCTCCTACAATGAGCAGTTCTTC	CASSYIGTGAAGATSYNEQFF
TRBD1	TRBV9	.	15	TRBJ1-1	TGTGCCAGCAGCGCCCAGGGGGCGGTGAACACTGAAGCTTTCTTT	CASSAQGAVNTEAFF
TRBD1	TRBV7-9	.	14	TRBJ1-2	TGTGCCAGCAGCTCCGGGACAGGGAACTATGGCTACACCTTC	CASSSGTGNYGYTF
TRBD1	TRBV7-6	.	13	TRBJ1-2	TGTGCCAGCAGTACCGACAGGGACTATGGCTACACCTTC	CASSTDRDYGYTF
.	TRBV7-2	.	15	TRBJ1-4	TGTGCCAGCAGCCGAACCGGGGTCACTAATGAAAAACTGTTTTTT	CASSRTGVTNEKLFF
.	TRBV2	.	14	TRBJ2-7	TGTGCCAGCAATGTTGACTGGAGCTCCTACGAGCAGTACTTC	CASNVDWSSYEQYF
.	TRBV5-1	few	11	TRBJ1-5	TGCGCCAGCCCCCCGAATCAGCCCCAGCATTTT	CASPPNQPQHF
.	TRBV7-6	once	13	TRBJ2-7	TGTGCCAGCAGCTTAGCAAGAGGATACGAGCAGTACTTC	CASSLARGYEQYF
TRBD2	TRBV11-2	.	17	TRBJ2-2	TGTGCCAGCAGCTTGAGACTAGCGGGGGCGAACACCGGGGAGCTGTTTTTT	CASSLRLAGANTGELFF